These 26 T cell receptor beta chains came from one sample sequenced in a study of Graves' ophthalmopathy and Graves' hyperthyroidism. RNA served as the template for amplifying TCR beta CDR3 regions. HTBI primers served in a first-round RT-PCR, which a second-round multiplex PCR followed. TCRdb re-derived calls from the multiplex PCR reads in MiXCR, one entry per CDR3 protein. The sample has around 1,000,000 distinct CDR3 sequences, around a third seen once. The sequenced sample consisted of peripheral blood or thyroid tissue (not recorded which). Receptors originate from an adult man with Graves' hyperthyroidism.

As for this clonotype: This CDR3 fails to terminate in the conserved phenylalanine or tryptophan, so it likely reflects a read error. This chain joins TRBV5-1 and TRBJ1-6; no reliable D call. From germline, CDR1 is SGHRS and CDR2 YFSETQ. The CDR3 has 15 residues. Trimming took off 0 bases at V and 9 bases at J, with 13 bases between the two ends. For the CDR3, the DNA is TGCGCCAGCAGCTTGGAGCAGGAGATCGGTTCACCCCTCCACTCT. Translated, it gives CASSLEQEIGSPLHS.

On this clonotype: Given a much more abundant clone one base away, this may be a read error. The gene calls are TRBV5-4 and TRBJ2-5, with 7 positions matching TRBD2. Germline CDR1 and CDR2: SGHNT and YYREEE (reference sequence). CDR3 size: 15 residues. The CDR3 nucleotides are TGTGCCAGCAGCTTTGACAGCGGGGTACAAGAGACCCAGTCCTTC. It encodes CASSFDSGVQETQSF.

This clonotype was recorded at least ten times. The chain combines TRBV10-3 with TRBJ1-4; 7 nucleotides match TRBD1. The germline CDR1 and CDR2 sequences are ENHRY and SYGVKD. The CDR3 contains 16 residues. J gave up 3 bases and V 2 bases, and 6 bases lay outside the gene matches. CDR3 in DNA: TGTGCCATCAGTGAGAGCGGACAGGCAGCTAATGAAAAACTGTTTTTT. Amino acid sequence: CAISESGQAANEKLFF.

Ten or more counts support this clonotype. This rearrangement joins TRBV12-3 or TRBV12-4 to TRBJ1-4; D not resolved. V was shortened by 6 bases and J by 5 bases, with 7 bases between the two germline ends. The CDR3 spans 12 residues. Here the CDR3 DNA reads TGTGCCAGCAGGGCGGCAAATGAAAAACTGTTTTTT. This sequence encodes CASRAANEKLFF.

The chain carries TRBV6-6 and TRBJ1-6, with 7 bases matching TRBD1. CDR1 MNHNY and CDR2 SVGAGI come from the germline V gene (reference sequence). Trimming took 10 bases from V and 7 from J; bases not matched to a gene: 7. The CDR3 has 13 residues. The CDR3 region has the DNA TGTGCCACCCGGACAGGTACCAATTCACCCCTCCACTTT. Translating it yields CATRTGTNSPLHF.

In its sample, this clonotype was seen many times. The chain joins TRBV12-3 or TRBV12-4 to TRBJ1-5; maybe TRBD1 (6 bases). The V end was cut by 6 bases, the J end by 7 bases, with 16 bases between. CDR3 length: 14 amino acids. This CDR3 is CASSPIQGLQPQHF. Here the CDR3 DNA reads TGTGCCAGCAGCCCGATACAGGGTCTGCAGCCCCAGCATTTT.

This clonotype was recorded once. The chain carries TRBV7-9 and TRBJ2-5; 8 nucleotides line up with TRBD1. The CDR3 runs to 14 residues. V was pared by 7 bases and J by 1 base, with 5 bases of the junction left unmatched. Germline V CDR1 and CDR2: SEHNR, FQNEAQ (reference sequence). The CDR3 protein is CASTRGQGQETQYF. Here the CDR3 DNA reads TGTGCCAGCACCCGAGGACAGGGCCAAGAGACCCAGTACTTC.

This clonotype was found many times. This chain joins TRBV7-6 and TRBJ2-7, with D maybe TRBD2 (5 bases). The CDR3 covers 15 residues. The V end was cut by 0 bases, the J end by 0 bases, with 9 bases between. Germline V gene sequence: CDR1 SGHVS, CDR2 FNYEAQ. CDR3 sequence reads: CASSLAPGSSYEQYF. The CDR3 nucleotides read TGTGCCAGCAGCTTAGCGCCGGGGAGCTCCTACGAGCAGTACTTC.

This clonotype was counted ten times or more. This chain links TRBV7-9 with TRBJ1-1, with D possibly TRBD1 on 6 matching bases. From germline, CDR1 is SEHNR and CDR2 FQNEAQ (reference sequence). CDR3 length: 12 residues. Trimming shortened V by 4 bases and J by 6 bases, and 9 bases separated the two germline ends. CDR3 nucleotides: TGTGCCAGCAGCTCCAACAGGGCTGAAGCTTTCTTT. It codes for CASSSNRAEAFF.

V is TRBV5-8 and J is TRBJ2-7, with 8 bases that match TRBD1. The germline CDR1 and CDR2 sequences are SGHTS and YDEGEE. Unmatched junction bases numbered 7, after V lost 3 bases and J lost 5 bases. This CDR3 spans 14 amino acids. CDR3 bases: TGTGCCAGCAGCTGGCCCTTACAGGGGGACGAGCAGTACTTC. Translating it yields CASSWPLQGDEQYF.

This clonotype came up many times. The J gene is TRBJ2-2, the V gene TRBV29-1; D gene ambiguous. V gave up 6 bases and J gave up 0 bases, with 8 bases separating them. The germline V gene has CDR1 SQVTM and CDR2 ANQGSEA. The CDR3 runs 13 residues. CDR3 sequence (DNA): TGCAGCGTCGGATCTCCGAACACCGGGGAGCTGTTTTTT. Protein product: CSVGSPNTGELFF.

The chain is built from TRBV11-1 and TRBJ2-7, with 9 bases matching TRBD2. The J segment lost 2 bases and the V segment lost 5 bases, leaving 7 bases of the junction unmatched. Germline CDR1 is SGHAT and CDR2 is FQDESV (reference sequence). CDR3 length: 15 residues. For the CDR3, the DNA is TGTGCCAGCAGCGCCGAGACTAGCGGTACCTACGAGCAGTACTTC. As protein: CASSAETSGTYEQYF.

This clonotype was counted between two and nine times. The J gene is TRBJ1-5, the V gene TRBV6-4; 9 nucleotides line up with TRBD1. The J segment lost 7 bases and the V segment lost 10 bases, leaving 8 bases of the junction unmatched. The CDR3 covers 13 residues. Germline V CDR1 and CDR2: MRHNA, SNTAGT. This chain's CDR3 is CAIGGQGGQPQHF. The CDR3 nucleotides are TGTGCCATTGGGGGACAGGGTGGACAGCCCCAGCATTTT.

This sequence joins TRBV14 and TRBJ2-7, with D unclear. V shed 5 bases and J shed 5 bases, with 10 bases lying between them. Germline CDR1 and CDR2: SGHDN and FVKESK. There are 12 residues in the CDR3. The CDR3 DNA sequence: TGTGCCAGCAGCTCGCGTAAGCACGAGCAGTACTTC. Its protein is CASSSRKHEQYF.

The chain employs TRBV5-1 and TRBJ2-6; TRBD1 or TRBD2 may be the D gene (5 bases each). The CDR3 covers 17 residues. Germline V gene lookup returns CDR1 SGHRS and CDR2 YFSETQ. V was trimmed by 0 bases and J by 2 bases, leaving 12 bases between them. CDR3 protein: CASSLAAWGTGANVLTF. CDR3 in DNA: TGCGCCAGCAGCTTGGCCGCCTGGGGGACTGGGGCCAACGTCCTGACTTTC.

The chain couples TRBV6-6 to TRBJ2-2; 9 nucleotides agree with TRBD2. With 6 bases clipped from V and 3 bases from J, the junction kept 5 bases outside the gene matches. CDR1 MNHNY and CDR2 SVGAGI come from the germline V gene (reference sequence). The CDR3 loop spans 15 amino acids. CDR3 amino acids: CASRDSGGYTGELFF. The CDR3 DNA is TGTGCCAGCAGGGATAGCGGGGGCTACACCGGGGAGCTGTTTTTT.

This clonotype occurred once. A junction boundary mismatches the germline segment, possibly from a read error. The chain uses TRBV29-1 and TRBJ2-6, with 8 bases that match TRBD1. The CDR3 loop spans 14 amino acids. The germline V gene encodes CDR1 SQVTM and CDR2 ANQGSEA. The CDR3 is CSANRDRMLGTEAF. In nucleotides, the CDR3 is TGCAGCGCAAACCGGGACAGGATGCTAGGCACTGAAGCTTTC.

Notes on this clonotype: A much more abundant neighbour one base away suggests this may be a read error. The V and J genes are TRBV9 and TRBJ1-1; maybe TRBD1 (5 bases). Germline V gene data show CDR1 as SGDLS and CDR2 as YYNGEE. The CDR3 covers 12 residues. The chain's CDR3 is CAGSVDGGEAFF. In nucleotides, the CDR3 is TGTGCCGGCAGCGTAGACGGGGGTGAAGCTTTCTTT.

The sample holds many counts of this clonotype. The V call is TRBV7-8, the J call TRBJ2-5; the D gene is possibly TRBD2 (5 bases). The germline gives CDR1 SGHVS, CDR2 FQNEAQ. V was trimmed by 6 bases and J by 3 bases, leaving 8 bases between them. The CDR3 has 12 amino acids. This CDR3 is CASRGAEETQYF. DNA for the CDR3: TGTGCCAGCAGGGGAGCGGAAGAGACCCAGTACTTC.

The chain carries TRBV6-5 and TRBJ2-7, with D possibly being TRBD1 (6 bases). Trimming cost V 6 bases and J 0 bases, with 12 bases left between them. Per germline, CDR1 MNHEY and CDR2 SVGAGI. The CDR3 spans 14 residues. CDR3 in DNA: TGTGCCAGCAGCTACAGGGAAACCTCCTACGAGCAGTACTTC. This translates into CASSYRETSYEQYF.

This clonotype occurred many times. V gene TRBV6-5 combines with J gene TRBJ1-5; no clear D gene. This CDR3 contains 13 residues. Trimming stripped 4 bases from V and 7 bases from J, with 11 bases between. Germline lookup yields CDR1 MNHEY and CDR2 SVGAGI. The CDR3 DNA reads as TGTGCCAGCAGTTCTCCTGAGCGGCAGCCCCAGCATTTT. Protein sequence: CASSSPERQPQHF.

This clonotype was seen only a few times. J is TRBJ2-5 and V is TRBV14; possibly TRBD1 or TRBD2 for D (5 bases each). Trimming cost V 0 bases and J 8 bases, with 16 bases left between them. The germline gives CDR1 SGHDN, CDR2 FVKESK. The CDR3 contains 15 residues. The CDR3 bases are TGTGCCAGCAGCCAAGATCTCGGGGCCTGGGCCACCCAGTACTTC. This encodes CASSQDLGAWATQYF.

This rearrangement joins TRBV10-3 to TRBJ2-7; 14 bases are a match to TRBD2. This CDR3 region has 15 residues. J lost 7 bases, V lost 4 bases, and 6 bases had no gene match. Germline V gene sequence: CDR1 ENHRY, CDR2 SYGVKD. DNA of the CDR3: TGTGCCATCAGTGTGGAGACTAGCGGGAGGGGTGAGCAGTACTTC. This encodes CAISVETSGRGEQYF.

For this clonotype: Germline and junction disagree at one end, which may indicate a read error. The V and J genes are TRBV29-1 and TRBJ1-5; D uncertain. Germline values: CDR1 SQVTM, CDR2 ANQGSEA. The CDR3 length is 12 residues. Written as DNA, the CDR3 is TGCAGCGTAGGAGGTAGCGATCAGCCCCAGCATTTT. This encodes CSVGGSDQPQHF.

At least ten counts were recorded for this clonotype. The chain recombines TRBV7-2 with TRBJ2-2; D uncertain. The CDR3 runs 17 residues. Between the trimmed V and J ends, which lost 2 bases and 1 base, there was a span of 14 bases. CDR1 is SGHTA, CDR2 FQGNSA, per germline. In DNA, the CDR3 is TGTGCCAGCAGCTTAAGGCCTTTAGGGAAGAACACCGGGGAGCTGTTTTTT. It codes for CASSLRPLGKNTGELFF.

This clonotype was seen a handful of times. This chain links TRBV15 with TRBJ1-6, with a weak D call TRBD1 (5 bases). The CDR3 extends over 16 amino acids. Germline loops: CDR1 LNHNV, CDR2 YYDKDF (reference sequence). Trimming took off 0 bases at V and 9 bases at J, with 15 bases between the two ends. CDR3 bases: TGTGCCACCAGCAGAGATGGGCCAGGGAGGGGTTCACCCCTCCACTTT. Amino acids: CATSRDGPGRGSPLHF.